This TCR beta chain was recorded in a study of OX40 agonist ivuxolimab in advanced cancers. The germline V and J ends were trimmed by 5 bases and 1 base, with 0 bases remaining between them. Germline CDR1 MNHEY, CDR2 SVGAGI. The CDR3 is 11 amino acids. The table came from immunoSEQ multiplex PCR; TCRdb's copy has only in-frame clones and leaves some out. The table includes some 80,000 clones, around nine tenths detected once. This chain links TRBV6-5 with TRBJ1-5; unclear D gene. The receptor's source is an adult with an advanced solid tumor such as melanoma, head and neck, liver or kidney cancer. The starting material was CD4+ or CD8+ T cells sorted from blood, obtained in a trial of the OX40 agonist ivuxolimab. CDR3: CASSSNQPQHF. The CDR3 DNA reads as TGTGCCAGCAGTAGCAATCAGCCCCAGCATTTT.